One sample yielded the 4 T cell receptor beta chains listed below, sequenced in a study of shared clonotypes between healthy human individuals. Profiled with immunoSEQ multiplex PCR; TCRdb holds only in-frame clones, not every one. Seen here are fewer than 3 million clones, just under 95% observed once, and the top ten hold approximately 0.41%. Sequenced input: naive CD4+ T cells from PBMCs. Specified subset: CD45RA+ positively selected. These receptors originate from a young man in good health. Some clones in this sample may be carry-over from other donors' samples.

The rearrangement uses TRBV19 and TRBJ2-2, with D perhaps matching TRBD2 (6 bases). The germline CDR1 and CDR2 sequences are LNHDA and SQIVND (reference sequence). Trimming removed 9 bases from V and 1 base from J, with 18 bases in between. This CDR3 spans 16 amino acids. CDR3 sequence: CASGPPGGRNTGELFF. The CDR3 DNA is TGTGCCAGCGGTCCCCCCGGAGGGAGGAACACCGGGGAGCTGTTTTTT.

The CDR3 DNA sequence: TGTGCCAGTAGTATAGATTGGAACGAGCAGTACTTC. As protein: CASSIDWNEQYF. The chain is built from TRBV19 and TRBJ2-7; D is unresolved. This CDR3 contains 12 residues. Trimming took 0 bases from V and 5 from J, leaving 5 bases between them. Germline-derived CDR1 and CDR2 are LNHDA and SQIVND (reference sequence).

The rearrangement uses TRBV30 and TRBJ2-5, with a weak D call TRBD1 (6 bases). The germline CDR1 and CDR2 sequences are GTSNPN and SVGIG (reference sequence). CDR3 size: 12 residues. The V gene lost 2 bases and the J gene lost 7 bases, with 11 bases spanning the gap. This CDR3 is CAWSTQTGTQYF. CDR3 in DNA: TGTGCCTGGAGTACACAGACAGGGACCCAGTACTTC.

Of note for this clone: Within the sample, other DNA sequences also encode this same CDR3. The chain couples TRBV7-9 to TRBJ2-7; 9 bases agree with TRBD2. V lost 1 base and J lost 2; bases outside the gene matches: 3. From germline, CDR1 is SEHNR and CDR2 FQNEAQ (reference sequence). CDR3 length equals 15 residues. The CDR3 DNA follows: TGTGCCAGCAGCTTAGAATTAGCGGGAGCCTACGAGCAGTACTTC. This encodes CASSLELAGAYEQYF.